In this sample, the clone carrying this T cell receptor (beta chain) turned up a few times. The table came from immunoSEQ multiplex PCR; TCRdb's copy has only in-frame clones and leaves some out. Of about 260,000 clones listed, 70% to 90% were seen once; the top ten hold over 1.5%. The entry originates in a study of blood T cell repertoires in COVID-19. The germline CDR1 and CDR2 sequences are LGHNT and FRNRAP. CDR3 length: 17 residues. The J segment lost 0 bases and the V segment lost 0 bases, leaving 7 bases of the junction unmatched. Sample: peripheral blood. This chain joins TRBV12-5 and TRBJ1-1, with TRBD1 matching over 7 bases. This sequence originates from a man in his thirties or forties with active or convalescent COVID-19. The CDR3: CASGLVLDRNMNTEAFF. The CDR3 DNA is TGTGCTAGTGGTTTGGTACTGGACAGGAATATGAACACTGAAGCTTTCTTT.